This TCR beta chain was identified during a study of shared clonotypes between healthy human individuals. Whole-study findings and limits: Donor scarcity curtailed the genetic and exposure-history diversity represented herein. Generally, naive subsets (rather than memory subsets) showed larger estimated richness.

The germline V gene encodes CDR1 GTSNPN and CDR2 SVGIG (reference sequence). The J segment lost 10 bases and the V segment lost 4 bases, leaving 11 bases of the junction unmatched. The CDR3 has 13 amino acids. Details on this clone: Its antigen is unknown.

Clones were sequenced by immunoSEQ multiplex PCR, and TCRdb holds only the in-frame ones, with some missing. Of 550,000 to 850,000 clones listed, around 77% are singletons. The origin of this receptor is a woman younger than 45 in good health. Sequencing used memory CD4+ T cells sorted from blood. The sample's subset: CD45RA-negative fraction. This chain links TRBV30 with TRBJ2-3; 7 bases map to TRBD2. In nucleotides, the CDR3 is TGTGCCTGGACTCGGGGGGACTCCAAGGCGCAGTATTTT. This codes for CAWTRGDSKAQYF.